This T cell receptor (beta chain) originates from a study of blood T cell repertoires in COVID-19. V was trimmed by 0 bases and J by 12 bases, leaving 14 bases between them. Looked up from germline, CDR1 is MNHEY and CDR2 is SVGAGI. CDR3 size: 13 residues. The table came from immunoSEQ multiplex PCR; TCRdb's copy has only in-frame clones and leaves some out. The top ten hold less than 3% of the sample, which has a few hundred thousand clones, about 88% seen once. The source material was PBMCs or T cells enriched from blood (not recorded which). J is TRBJ1-1 and V is TRBV6-5; D is unclear. The receptor comes from a woman aged 45-65 years who had recovered from COVID-19. CDR3 bases: TGTGCCAGCAGTTACTCGAGTCCGGGATCCCCTTTCTTT. Encoded protein: CASSYSSPGSPFF.